The rows below give T cell receptor beta chains drawn from one sample of a study of long-term antiretroviral therapy in people with HIV. The repertoire was sequenced with immunoSEQ multiplex PCR; TCRdb's copy has only in-frame clones and lacks some. The sample has approximately 20,000 clones, 79% seen once. Sequenced here: unsorted PBMCs, sampled 4.1 years after starting antiretroviral therapy. Every receptor here comes from a woman aged 40 to 49 with HIV. Both conserved end residues are part of each CDR3. Each record gives: V gene, clone size, D gene, J gene, CDR3 protein, CDR3 DNA. D genes are given only for firm matches. Clone size, where shown, is once, few, many, or a class for clones that have expanded.

v_call: TRBV7-9; clone_size: NA; d_call: NA; j_call: TRBJ1-1; cdr3_aa: CASSAAGNTEAFF; cdr3_nt: TGTGCCAGCAGCGCCGCGGGGAACACTGAAGCTTTCTTT
v_call: TRBV7-9; clone_size: NA; d_call: TRBD1; j_call: TRBJ1-4; cdr3_aa: CASSPRQGWPEKLFF; cdr3_nt: TGTGCCAGCAGCCCCCGACAGGGTTGGCCGGAAAAACTGTTTTTT
v_call: TRBV27; clone_size: few; d_call: TRBD1; j_call: TRBJ1-2; cdr3_aa: CASSLSGQGIVGYTF; cdr3_nt: TGTGCCAGCAGTTTATCGGGACAGGGTATAGTTGGCTACACCTTC
v_call: TRBV2; clone_size: NA; d_call: NA; j_call: TRBJ1-5; cdr3_aa: CASSGSRQAFSQPQHF; cdr3_nt: TGTGCCAGCAGTGGATCCCGGCAGGCCTTCAGTCAGCCCCAGCATTTT
v_call: TRBV12-5; clone_size: NA; d_call: NA; j_call: TRBJ2-7; cdr3_aa: CASGLSRVHEQYF; cdr3_nt: TGTGCTAGTGGTTTAAGCAGGGTCCACGAGCAGTACTTC
v_call: TRBV5-1; clone_size: few; d_call: TRBD1; j_call: TRBJ1-5; cdr3_aa: CASRSGTGKSQPQHF; cdr3_nt: TGCGCCAGCCGATCAGGGACAGGGAAGTCGCAGCCCCAGCATTTT
v_call: TRBV7-9; clone_size: NA; d_call: NA; j_call: TRBJ1-2; cdr3_aa: CASSFTGQGIYGYTF; cdr3_nt: TGTGCCAGCAGTTTTACGGGTCAGGGGATCTATGGCTACACCTTC
v_call: TRBV9; clone_size: NA; d_call: NA; j_call: TRBJ2-1; cdr3_aa: CASSVGAGAYNEQFF; cdr3_nt: TGTGCCAGCAGCGTAGGTGCTGGGGCCTACAATGAGCAGTTCTTC
v_call: TRBV9; clone_size: NA; d_call: TRBD1; j_call: TRBJ1-2; cdr3_aa: CASSANYRGFLGYTF; cdr3_nt: TGTGCCAGCAGCGCGAATTACAGGGGTTTCTTGGGCTACACCTTC
v_call: TRBV11-1; clone_size: few; d_call: NA; j_call: TRBJ1-1; cdr3_aa: CASSLELGEAFF; cdr3_nt: TGTGCCAGCAGCTTAGAGTTGGGCGAAGCTTTCTTT
v_call: TRBV28; clone_size: NA; d_call: NA; j_call: TRBJ2-7; cdr3_aa: CASSLGEAGTYEQYF; cdr3_nt: TGTGCCAGCAGTTTAGGGGAGGCAGGGACCTACGAGCAGTACTTC
v_call: TRBV5-1; clone_size: NA; d_call: TRBD2; j_call: TRBJ2-3; cdr3_aa: CASSSRLAGGTDTQYF; cdr3_nt: TGCGCCAGCAGCTCCAGACTAGCGGGGGGCACAGATACGCAGTATTTT
v_call: TRBV18; clone_size: NA; d_call: NA; j_call: TRBJ2-3; cdr3_aa: CASSPEWADTQYF; cdr3_nt: TGTGCCAGCTCACCGGAGTGGGCAGATACGCAGTATTTT
v_call: TRBV29-1; clone_size: NA; d_call: NA; j_call: TRBJ2-1; cdr3_aa: CSAFMTDKNYNEQFF; cdr3_nt: TGCAGCGCCTTCATGACCGACAAGAACTACAATGAGCAGTTCTTC
v_call: TRBV4-1; clone_size: NA; d_call: NA; j_call: TRBJ1-5; cdr3_aa: CASSQLDMGLSNQPQHF; cdr3_nt: TGCGCCAGCAGCCAACTCGACATGGGACTTAGCAATCAGCCCCAGCATTTT
v_call: TRBV7-9; clone_size: NA; d_call: TRBD1; j_call: TRBJ1-3; cdr3_aa: CATRGDTHSGNTIYF; cdr3_nt: TGTGCCACCAGGGGGGATACCCACTCTGGAAACACCATATATTTT
v_call: TRBV27; clone_size: once; d_call: NA; j_call: TRBJ1-2; cdr3_aa: CASRHDGNYGYTF; cdr3_nt: TGTGCCAGCAGACACGACGGGAACTATGGCTACACCTTC
v_call: TRBV6-5; clone_size: NA; d_call: TRBD1; j_call: TRBJ1-1; cdr3_aa: CASSRDRQGKAFF; cdr3_nt: TGTGCCAGCAGTAGGGACAGGCAAGGAAAAGCTTTCTTT
v_call: TRBV7-2; clone_size: NA; d_call: NA; j_call: TRBJ1-3; cdr3_aa: CASSLGPGNTIYF; cdr3_nt: TGTGCCAGCAGCTTAGGGCCTGGAAACACCATATATTTT
v_call: TRBV12-5; clone_size: NA; d_call: TRBD1; j_call: TRBJ1-3; cdr3_aa: CASGLWDRGGNTIYF; cdr3_nt: TGTGCTAGTGGTTTGTGGGACAGGGGGGGAAACACCATATATTTT
v_call: TRBV19; clone_size: NA; d_call: NA; j_call: TRBJ2-1; cdr3_aa: CASSIAQGLYNEQFF; cdr3_nt: TGTGCCAGTAGTATAGCTCAGGGACTGTACAATGAGCAGTTCTTC
v_call: TRBV30; clone_size: once; d_call: TRBD1; j_call: TRBJ1-1; cdr3_aa: CAWSETGGTEAFF; cdr3_nt: TGTGCCTGGAGTGAAACAGGGGGCACTGAAGCTTTCTTT
v_call: TRBV5-8; clone_size: medium-sized; d_call: NA; j_call: TRBJ1-4; cdr3_aa: CASSTGYANEKLFF; cdr3_nt: TGTGCCAGCAGCACAGGGTACGCAAATGAAAAACTGTTTTTT
v_call: TRBV6-5; clone_size: NA; d_call: NA; j_call: TRBJ1-4; cdr3_aa: CASSYTSGGKLFF; cdr3_nt: TGTGCCAGCAGTTACACGTCCGGGGGAAAACTGTTTTTT
v_call: TRBV5-1; clone_size: NA; d_call: TRBD2; j_call: TRBJ2-3; cdr3_aa: CASSLGTSPDTQYF; cdr3_nt: TGCGCCAGCAGCTTGGGGACTAGCCCAGATACGCAGTATTTT
v_call: TRBV5-1; clone_size: NA; d_call: NA; j_call: TRBJ2-2; cdr3_aa: CASSLEDIYTGELFF; cdr3_nt: TGCGCCAGCAGCTTGGAGGACATTTACACCGGGGAGCTGTTTTTT
v_call: TRBV7-9; clone_size: few; d_call: NA; j_call: TRBJ2-5; cdr3_aa: CASSLTDQETQYF; cdr3_nt: TGTGCCAGCAGCTTGACAGACCAAGAGACCCAGTACTTC
v_call: TRBV5-1; clone_size: NA; d_call: NA; j_call: TRBJ2-5; cdr3_aa: CASSLVGRRGETQYF; cdr3_nt: TGCGCCAGCAGCTTGGTCGGGCGGCGCGGGGAGACCCAGTACTTC
v_call: TRBV4-2; clone_size: NA; d_call: TRBD2; j_call: TRBJ2-1; cdr3_aa: CASSHQRGEQFF; cdr3_nt: TGTGCCAGCAGCCACCAGCGGGGAGAGCAGTTCTTC